This T cell receptor beta chain is from a study of blood T cell repertoires in COVID-19. Study overall: COVID-19 samples from acute and convalescent phases originated in the United States, Italy and Spain.

Per the authors' pipeline: By means of reference gene primer amplification, nucleated cell counts were estimated. Sequencing was performed with immunoSEQ multiplex PCR; in TCRdb, only in-frame clones are kept and a portion is missing. The V and J calls and clone size are taken from that table; D and trimming were inferred from the DNA. The table shows 85,000 to 130,000 clones, with around four fifths occurring only once. This sequence was found in a man aged 55 to 70 with acute or convalescent COVID-19. The sequencing sample was made of peripheral blood.

CDR3 coding DNA: TGCGCCAGCGCCCCATCCAGTCAACAGTACTTC. This gives the protein CASAPSSQQYF. The genes are TRBV10-2 and TRBJ2-7; D unresolved. There are 11 residues in the CDR3. V gave up 8 bases and J gave up 10 bases, with 15 bases separating them. The V gene's germline CDR1 is WSHSY and CDR2 SAAADI.